Each of the 30 T cell receptor beta chains below was sequenced from the same sample in a study of blood T cell repertoires in COVID-19. Some clones are missing from TCRdb's copy, which holds only in-frame ones; the method was immunoSEQ multiplex PCR. The data show roughly 60,000 clones, about 90% seen once. The material sequenced was peripheral blood. The receptor source for this set is a human donor with acute or convalescent COVID-19. The donor label of this sample is uncertain.

The V and J genes are TRBV18 and TRBJ2-3; D not certain. The CDR3 spans 13 residues. Per the germline V gene, CDR1 is KGHSH and CDR2 is LQKENI. Trimming took off 3 bases at V and 2 bases at J, with 6 bases between the two ends. The CDR3 DNA reads TGTGCCAGCTCACCTCAGAACACAGATACGCAGTATTTT. Amino acids: CASSPQNTDTQYF. The full variable domain, its missing parts supplied by reference TRBV18 and TRBJ2-3, is NAGVMQNPRHLVRRRGQEARLRCSPMKGHSHVYWYRQLPEEGLKFMVYLQKENIIDESGMPKERFSAEFPKEGPSILRIQQVVRGDSAAYFCASSPQNTDTQYFGPGTRLTVL.

V is TRBV28 and J is TRBJ2-5, with 7 bases matching TRBD1. Germline assignment: CDR1 MDHEN and CDR2 SYDVKM. The V and J ends lost 5 bases and 2 bases, in that order; junction bases with no gene match: 8. The CDR3 has 15 amino acids. CDR3 in amino acids: CASSMTPGQQETQYF. In nucleotides, the CDR3 is TGTGCCAGCAGTATGACCCCGGGACAGCAAGAGACCCAGTACTTC.

V gene TRBV4-1 combines with J gene TRBJ1-6, with D tentatively TRBD1 (6 bases). The CDR3 covers 15 residues. Trimming left V 2 bases short and J 10 bases short, with 15 bases between. The V gene's germline CDR1 is MGHRA and CDR2 YSYEKL. The CDR3 region is CASSQTGLSDSPLHF. DNA for the CDR3: TGCGCCAGCAGCCAAACAGGGTTGAGTGACTCACCCCTCCACTTT.

This chain connects TRBV5-1 to TRBJ2-1; 7 nucleotides line up with TRBD1. CDR1 SGHRS and CDR2 YFSETQ come from the germline V gene. V gave up 5 bases and J gave up 5 bases; unmatched junction bases: 13. This CDR3 has 16 residues. The CDR3 loop is CASRRSNAGGDNEQFF. Here the CDR3 DNA reads TGCGCCAGCAGACGTTCAAATGCAGGGGGAGACAATGAGCAGTTCTTC.

The J gene is TRBJ2-2, the V gene TRBV20-1; D is unclear. Germline lookup yields CDR1 DFQATT and CDR2 SNEGSKA (reference sequence). V was shortened by 5 bases and J by 5 bases, with 6 bases between the two germline ends. The CDR3 is 11 residues long. The CDR3 is CSAPETGELFF. CDR3 nucleotides: TGCAGTGCTCCCGAGACCGGGGAGCTGTTTTTT.

This clone has just one count. The CDR3, as DNA: TGTGCCAGCAGCCAAGCCGGGACAGGCCCTAACTATGGCTACACCTTC. Amino acid sequence: CASSQAGTGPNYGYTF. V is TRBV4-2 and J is TRBJ1-2, with TRBD1 matching over 8 bases. The CDR3 covers 16 residues. V dropped 1 base and J dropped 0; count of bases not matched to a gene: 4. CDR1 LGHNA and CDR2 YNFKEQ come from the germline V gene.

The V and J genes are TRBV7-9 and TRBJ1-1; 9 bases map to TRBD1. The CDR3 totals 13 residues. With 3 bases clipped from V and 4 bases from J, the junction kept 0 bases outside the gene matches. Germline lookup yields CDR1 SEHNR and CDR2 FQNEAQ (reference sequence). CDR3 sequence reads: CASSLTGGTEAFF. The CDR3 nucleotides read TGTGCCAGCAGCTTGACAGGGGGCACTGAAGCTTTCTTT.

This clone was seen a handful of times. This chain joins TRBV3-1 (or the pseudogene TRBV3-2) and TRBJ1-5; D is unclear. Trimming stripped 0 bases from V and 5 bases from J, with 11 bases between. Germline-derived CDR1 and CDR2 are LGHDT and YNNKEL (reference sequence). This CDR3 contains 15 residues. Here the CDR3 reads CASSQEARKDQPQHF. In DNA form, the CDR3 reads TGTGCCAGCAGCCAAGAAGCTAGGAAGGATCAGCCCCAGCATTTT.

This rearrangement joins TRBV5-1 to TRBJ2-3; TRBD2 aligns across 10 bases. The CDR3 totals 14 residues. The J segment lost 5 bases and the V segment lost 0 bases, leaving 0 bases of the junction unmatched. Germline loops: CDR1 SGHRS, CDR2 YFSETQ. The CDR3 DNA reads TGCGCCAGCAGCTTGGGGACTAGCGGAGATACGCAGTATTTT. As protein: CASSLGTSGDTQYF.

V usage is TRBV7-9 and J usage is TRBJ2-1; TRBD2 matches 10 bases. V shed 0 bases and J 6 bases; nucleotides not matched to a gene: 2. Germline V gene data show CDR1 as SEHNR and CDR2 as FQNEAQ (reference sequence). The CDR3 extends over 15 amino acids. CDR3: CASSLALAGVNEQFF. The CDR3 nucleotides read TGTGCCAGCAGCTTAGCGCTAGCGGGAGTCAATGAGCAGTTCTTC.

This clone was recorded only once. The J gene is TRBJ2-1, the V gene TRBV6-1; TRBD1 matches at 7 bases. Losses at the gene ends were 3 bases for V and 2 bases for J; bases not matched to a gene: 4. Germline V gene sequence: CDR1 MNHNS, CDR2 SASEGT. The CDR3 has 15 amino acids. The CDR3 nucleotides read TGTGCCAGCAGTGAGAACACAGGGGCCTACAATGAGCAGTTCTTC. Its translation is CASSENTGAYNEQFF.

V and J are TRBV27 and TRBJ2-1, with TRBD2 matching over 15 bases. J was trimmed by 2 bases and V by 3 bases; bases with no gene match: 2. This CDR3 region has 17 residues. Germline-derived CDR1 and CDR2 are MNHEY and SMNVEV (reference sequence). In nucleotides, the CDR3 is TGTGCCAGCAGTTTCCGGACTAGCGGGAGGGCCTACAATGAGCAGTTCTTC. Protein: CASSFRTSGRAYNEQFF.

The genes are TRBV19 and TRBJ1-1, with D possibly TRBD1 on 6 matching bases. The CDR3 is 13 amino acids. Germline CDR1 reads LNHDA; CDR2 reads SQIVND (reference sequence). The V and J ends lost 4 bases and 3 bases respectively, with 9 bases between them. The CDR3 nucleotides read TGTGCCAGTAGTACTACAGGGTACACTGAAGCTTTCTTT. Residues: CASSTTGYTEAFF. The whole variable domain, remainder taken from reference TRBV19 and TRBJ1-1, is DGGITQSPKYLFRKEGQNVTLSCEQNLNHDAMYWYRQDPGQGLRLIYYSQIVNDFQKGDIAEGYSVSREKKESFPLTVTSAQKNPTAFYLCASSTTGYTEAFFGQGTRLTVV.

The rearrangement joins TRBV7-3 to TRBJ2-5; the match to TRBD2 covers 8 bases. V lost 0 bases and J lost 2; bases outside the gene matches: 8. Germline CDR1 is SGHTA and CDR2 is FQGTGA. The CDR3 covers 17 residues. CDR3 protein: CASSLTRSGRGQETQYF. The DNA of the CDR3 is TGTGCCAGCAGCTTAACTCGCAGCGGGAGAGGACAAGAGACCCAGTACTTC.

V usage is TRBV3-1 (or the pseudogene TRBV3-2) and J usage is TRBJ1-5, with D hard to call. The V end lost 0 bases, the J end lost 3 bases, and 9 bases lay between the germline ends. Germline CDR1 and CDR2: LGHDT and YNNKEL (reference sequence). The length of the CDR3 is 15 residues. The CDR3 sequence is CASSQDNGDNQPQHF. CDR3 DNA sequence: TGTGCCAGCAGCCAAGATAACGGAGACAATCAGCCCCAGCATTTT.

The genes are TRBV5-1 and TRBJ2-3, with D unclear. The V end lost 1 base, the J end lost 1 base, and 4 bases lay between the germline ends. Germline V gene data show CDR1 as SGHRS and CDR2 as YFSETQ. The CDR3 has 13 residues. CDR3 protein: CASSLQGTDTQYF. The CDR3 nucleotides read TGCGCCAGCAGCTTGCAGGGCACAGATACGCAGTATTTT. Drawing the rest from reference TRBV5-1 and TRBJ2-3, the complete variable domain is KAGVTQTPRYLIKTRGQQVTLSCSPISGHRSVSWYQQTPGQGLQFLFEYFSETQRNKGNFPGRFSGRQFSNSRSEMNVSTLELGDSALYLCASSLQGTDTQYFGPGTRLTVL.

The chain carries TRBV19 and TRBJ2-7, with 9 positions matching TRBD1. The germline CDR1 and CDR2 sequences are LNHDA and SQIVND (reference sequence). Germline trimming cut 6 bases from V and 6 bases from J; bases unmatched to any gene: 15. The CDR3 sequence is 16 residues long. The CDR3, as DNA: TGTGCCAGTAGGCGGTCCGGGACAGGGAAGGAACTCGAGCAGTACTTC. Translation: CASRRSGTGKELEQYF. Complete variable domain (other parts from reference TRBV19 and TRBJ2-7): DGGITQSPKYLFRKEGQNVTLSCEQNLNHDAMYWYRQDPGQGLRLIYYSQIVNDFQKGDIAEGYSVSREKKESFPLTVTSAQKNPTAFYLCASRRSGTGKELEQYFGPGTRLTVT.

The chain employs TRBV9 and TRBJ2-7, with TRBD2 matching 8 bases. CDR3 length: 17 residues. Germline V gene data show CDR1 as SGDLS and CDR2 as YYNGEE. With 0 bases clipped from V and 5 bases from J, the junction kept 13 bases outside the gene matches. The CDR3 protein is CASSVASGIAGRNEQYF. CDR3 coding DNA: TGTGCCAGCAGCGTAGCCTCTGGGATAGCGGGAAGAAACGAGCAGTACTTC. Supplemented by reference TRBV9 and TRBJ2-7, the full variable domain reads DSGVTQTPKHLITATGQRVTLRCSPRSGDLSVYWYQQSLDQGLQFLIQYYNGEERAKGNILERFSAQQFPDLHSELNLSSLELGDSALYFCASSVASGIAGRNEQYFGPGTRLTVT.

The rearrangement links TRBV19 to TRBJ2-1; 10 bases align to TRBD2. The CDR3 is 13 amino acids. The germline CDR1 and CDR2 sequences are LNHDA and SQIVND (reference sequence). With V trimmed by 10 bases and J by 10 bases, 10 bases remained unmatched. CDR3 protein: CATRESGRGEQFF. CDR3 nucleotides: TGTGCCACCAGGGAGAGCGGGAGGGGGGAGCAGTTCTTC.

The J gene is TRBJ2-2, the V gene TRBV7-3, with D hard to call. The CDR3 loop spans 15 amino acids. From germline, CDR1 is SGHTA and CDR2 FQGTGA. V was trimmed by 4 bases and J by 4 bases, leaving 13 bases between them. The CDR3 reads CASSSPDPGTGELFF. CDR3 sequence (DNA): TGTGCCAGCAGCTCCCCAGATCCAGGCACCGGGGAGCTGTTTTTT.

The gene calls are TRBV7-9 and TRBJ2-2; D perhaps matches TRBD1 (6 bases). This CDR3 is 16 amino acids long. V dropped 0 bases and J dropped 4 bases, with 12 bases sitting between them. The germline V gene encodes CDR1 SEHNR and CDR2 FQNEAQ (reference sequence). CDR3 residues: CASSLAGARGTGELFF. The CDR3 nucleotides read TGTGCCAGCAGCTTAGCGGGGGCTCGGGGCACCGGGGAGCTGTTTTTT.

V gene TRBV6-6 combines with J gene TRBJ2-5; D gene unclear. The CDR3 is 11 amino acids. Germline CDR1 reads MNHNY; CDR2 reads SVGAGI (reference sequence). Between the trimmed V and J ends, which lost 7 bases and 1 base, there was a span of 4 bases. The CDR3 DNA follows: TGTGCCAGCACCTTCCAAGAGACCCAGTACTTC. Its translation is CASTFQETQYF.

The V and J genes are TRBV6-1 and TRBJ1-1; no definite D call. CDR1 is MNHNS, CDR2 SASEGT, per germline. The CDR3 sequence is 14 residues long. With 1 base removed from V and 1 base from J, the gap between germline ends came to 7 bases. The CDR3 loop reads CASSEEHPNTEAFF. CDR3 DNA: TGTGCCAGCAGTGAAGAACACCCGAACACTGAAGCTTTCTTT.

The chain recombines TRBV2 with TRBJ2-5; TRBD1 matches 7 bases. This CDR3 is 13 amino acids long. The germline V gene has CDR1 SNHLY and CDR2 FYNNEI. J was trimmed by 7 bases and V by 1 base; bases with no gene match: 3. The CDR3 spells CASSEEDRTTQYF. The DNA for the CDR3 is TGTGCCAGCAGTGAAGAGGACAGGACGACCCAGTACTTC.

The chain uses TRBV3-1 (or the pseudogene TRBV3-2) and TRBJ2-7; 9 bases align to TRBD2. CDR1 LGHDT and CDR2 YNNKEL come from the germline V gene (reference sequence). V was clipped by 7 bases and J by 3 bases; unmatched bases: 10. This CDR3 region has 15 residues. The CDR3 region has the DNA TGTGCCAGCACGTTTGGCGGGGGGGTCTTCTACGAGCAGTACTTC. Encoded protein: CASTFGGGVFYEQYF.

This clone was seen more than once but under ten times. The chain couples TRBV28 to TRBJ1-1, with 7 bases lining up with TRBD1. Germline CDR1 reads MDHEN; CDR2 reads SYDVKM. The CDR3 has 12 residues. V shed 5 bases, J shed 8 bases, and the junction held 5 bases outside the gene matches. CDR3 loop: CASSPGQREAFF. The CDR3 nucleotides read TGTGCCAGCAGTCCGGGACAGAGAGAAGCTTTCTTT.

J is TRBJ1-3 and V is TRBV12-3 or TRBV12-4; TRBD1 is a possible D gene (6 bases). V dropped 8 bases and J dropped 3 bases, with 11 bases sitting between them. This CDR3 is 13 amino acids long. The CDR3: CASADSVGNTIYF. CDR3 sequence (DNA): TGTGCCAGCGCGGACAGTGTTGGAAACACCATATATTTT.

This clone was seen a few times. DNA for the CDR3: TGTGCCAGTAGTATTTATGCTAGCTCCTACGAGCAGTACTTC. Its translation: CASSIYASSYEQYF. V is TRBV19 and J is TRBJ2-7; D is undetermined. V lost 3 bases and J lost 0, with 9 bases in between. This CDR3 comprises 14 residues. CDR1 is LNHDA and CDR2 is SQIVND in the germline V gene (reference sequence).

This clone was recorded once. The genes are TRBV20-1 and TRBJ2-7; 13 positions match TRBD2. The CDR3 is made up of 15 amino acids. The V and J ends lost 3 bases and 3 bases, in that order; junction bases with no gene match: 5. Germline-derived CDR1 and CDR2 are DFQATT and SNEGSKA (reference sequence). In DNA form, the CDR3 reads TGCAGTGCTAGTGCCGGGACTAGCGGGGTCTACGAGCAGTACTTC. This codes for CSASAGTSGVYEQYF.

The chain employs TRBV24-1 and TRBJ2-1, with D uncertain. Per the germline V gene, CDR1 is KGHDR and CDR2 is SFDVKD. This CDR3 region has 15 residues. Trimming took 3 bases from V and 4 from J, leaving 12 bases between them. CDR3 amino acids: CATSDPRRTYNEQFF. CDR3 DNA: TGTGCCACCAGTGATCCCCGGAGAACTTACAATGAGCAGTTCTTC.